Each of the 4 T cell receptor beta chains below was sequenced from the same sample in a study of shared clonotypes between healthy human individuals. Some clones are missing from TCRdb's copy, which holds only in-frame ones; the method was immunoSEQ multiplex PCR. This table holds about 680,000 clones, around two thirds found once. Input material: memory CD4+ T cells sorted from blood. Stated subset: CD45RA-negative fraction. These TCRs come from a woman aged 25-40 years in good health.

This clone has at least ten counts. This chain connects TRBV4-1 to TRBJ2-7; 13 nucleotides align to TRBD2. CDR1 and CDR2 from the germline V gene are MGHRA and YSYEKL. The J segment lost 6 bases and the V segment lost 0 bases, leaving 8 bases of the junction unmatched. The CDR3 has 17 amino acids. The CDR3 DNA is TGCGCCAGCAGCCAAGAGAAGGGACTAGCGGGATACTCCGAGCAGTACTTC. Translating it yields CASSQEKGLAGYSEQYF.

This chain links TRBV5-6 with TRBJ2-3, with D possibly matching TRBD2 (5 bases). Germline V lookup: CDR1 SGHDT, CDR2 YYEEEE. V lost 5 bases to trimming and J lost 15 bases, with 25 bases between them. CDR3 length equals 14 residues. The CDR3 region is CASSYSHRESQTYF. CDR3 nucleotide sequence: TGTGCCAGCAGTTACAGCCACCGGGAATCCCAGACTTATTTT.

The chain combines TRBV30 with TRBJ1-6, with TRBD1 matching 8 bases. V trimming: 2 bases; J trimming: 5 bases; junction bases outside the gene matches: 5. The germline gives CDR1 GTSNPN, CDR2 SVGIG (reference sequence). The CDR3 length is 15 residues. The DNA for the CDR3 is TGTGCCTGGAGTACTCTGACAGGGGATAATTCACCCCTCCACTTT. Encoded protein: CAWSTLTGDNSPLHF.

The chain combines TRBV5-1 with TRBJ2-1; D perhaps matches TRBD2 (6 bases). From germline, CDR1 is SGHRS and CDR2 YFSETQ. CDR3 size: 16 residues. Trimming cost V 6 bases and J 0 bases, with 16 bases left between them. The CDR3 nucleotides read TGCGCCAGCACTTTCGGAGGGTCGAGCTCCTACAATGAGCAGTTCTTC. Encoded protein: CASTFGGSSSYNEQFF.